The rows below give T cell receptor beta chains drawn from one sample of a study of monozygotic twins with cystic fibrosis. Some clones are missing from TCRdb's copy, which holds only in-frame ones; the method was immunoSEQ multiplex PCR. This table has about 29,000 clones, around four fifths appearing once. Material: blood. The receptors were gathered from a girl aged 2-10 years with cystic fibrosis. Both conserved end residues are part of each CDR3. D genes are given only for firm matches. Rows may omit the clone size; those that give it use once, few, many or a size class.

J gene	V gene	clone size	D gene	CDR3 DNA	CDR3 protein
TRBJ2-7	TRBV7-9	-	TRBD1	TGTGCCAGCAGCTTGCCGGGACAGGGCGTCTACGAGCAGTACTTC	CASSLPGQGVYEQYF
TRBJ2-1	TRBV2	-	TRBD2	TGTGCCAGCAGTGGGCTAGCGGATCTAAATGAGCAGTTCTTC	CASSGLADLNEQFF
TRBJ1-1	TRBV29-1	-	TRBD1	TGCAGCGTTCCTCTCGACAGGGGCCCTTATGAAGCTTTCTTT	CSVPLDRGPYEAFF
TRBJ2-7	TRBV2	-	-	TGTGCCAGCAGTCCCCCGGGACAAGGATACGAGCAGTACTTC	CASSPPGQGYEQYF
TRBJ1-6	TRBV27	-	-	TGTGCCAGCAGTTTATCTGGTAATTCACCCCTCCACTTT	CASSLSGNSPLHF
TRBJ1-2	TRBV18	-	TRBD1	TGTGCCAGCTCGCCGACACAGGGGATCTATGGCTACACCTTC	CASSPTQGIYGYTF
TRBJ1-5	TRBV19	once	-	TGTGCCAGTAGTACCCCTGCGGTGAAGGGGGGCAATCAGCCCCAGCATTTT	CASSTPAVKGGNQPQHF
TRBJ1-1	TRBV7-2	-	-	TGTGCCAGCAGCAAACCCGGACGAGTTGAAGCTTTCTTT	CASSKPGRVEAFF
TRBJ1-2	TRBV13	-	-	TGTGCCAGCAGCTTATCAGGGTCTTATGGCTACACCTTC	CASSLSGSYGYTF
TRBJ2-7	TRBV4-1	-	TRBD2	TGCGCCAGCAGCAAGGCTAGCGGAGTTTACGAGCAGTACTTC	CASSKASGVYEQYF
TRBJ1-5	TRBV28	-	-	TGTGCCAGCAGTCATCGACAGGCAGGTAATCAGCCCCAGCATTTT	CASSHRQAGNQPQHF
TRBJ1-1	TRBV27	-	TRBD1	TGTGCCAGCTGGGACAGGGGTGGTTACGCTGAAGCTTTCTTT	CASWDRGGYAEAFF
TRBJ2-2	TRBV20-1	-	-	TGCAGTGCTCAGGGGAACTTAGGGCTGTTTTTT	CSAQGNLGLFF
TRBJ2-7	TRBV6-1	-	-	TGTGCCAGCGGCACCGGGTCCGCCTACGAGCAGTACTTC	CASGTGSAYEQYF